This T cell receptor beta chain comes out of a study of shared clonotypes between healthy human individuals. About the study: For every donor, three CD4 naive, three CD4 memory, two CD8 naive and one CD8 memory plates were used.

With regard to this clone: Its antigen is unidentified.

Sequenced by immunoSEQ multiplex PCR; TCRdb stores in-frame clones only, minus some. The table has roughly 120,000 clones, around 71% seen once. The junction had 3 bases not matched to a gene; V was cut back by 2 bases and J by 1 base. The CDR3 is made up of 17 amino acids. The germline gives CDR1 MGHDK, CDR2 SYGVNS. Study observations and caveats: For sorted subsets, rarefaction showed incomplete sequencing despite large depth.

Sequenced sample: memory CD8+ T cells sorted from blood. The sample's subset: CD45RO+ cells pooled with CCR7-negative TemRA cells. This clonotype was sampled from a woman in her thirties in good health. This chain uses TRBV25-1 with TRBJ2-7; 15 bases map to TRBD2. CDR3 nucleotides: TGTGCCAGCAGTGAAGGACTAGCGGGAGGGGAATCCTACGAGCAGTACTTC. This sequence encodes CASSEGLAGGESYEQYF.